This T cell receptor (beta chain) is from a study of blood T cell repertoires in COVID-19. Study details: Specimens from acute and convalescent COVID-19 originated in the United States, Italy and Spain. Sources were T cells, B-cell-depleted T cells, or PBMCs; the material itself was cDNA or gDNA.

V dropped 9 bases and J dropped 5 bases, with 17 bases sitting between them. CDR1 is LNHDA and CDR2 is SQIVND in the germline V gene (reference sequence). The CDR3 has 14 residues. Per the original methods: Estimates of nucleated cell counts were drawn from the amplification of reference gene primers. Clones were sequenced by immunoSEQ multiplex PCR, and TCRdb holds only the in-frame ones, with some missing. D and trimming come from the DNA, and the V and J calls and clone size come from that table. The profile shows a few hundred thousand clones, approximately 85% of them singletons. The V and J genes are TRBV19 and TRBJ1-5; TRBD1 might be the D (6 bases). The material sequenced was peripheral blood. The receptor was derived from a woman in her 70s with COVID-19, enrolled during active disease. The CDR3 DNA is TGTGCCAGGGGGATCGGGGCAGGGGATCAGCCCCAGCATTTT. It specifies CARGIGAGDQPQHF.